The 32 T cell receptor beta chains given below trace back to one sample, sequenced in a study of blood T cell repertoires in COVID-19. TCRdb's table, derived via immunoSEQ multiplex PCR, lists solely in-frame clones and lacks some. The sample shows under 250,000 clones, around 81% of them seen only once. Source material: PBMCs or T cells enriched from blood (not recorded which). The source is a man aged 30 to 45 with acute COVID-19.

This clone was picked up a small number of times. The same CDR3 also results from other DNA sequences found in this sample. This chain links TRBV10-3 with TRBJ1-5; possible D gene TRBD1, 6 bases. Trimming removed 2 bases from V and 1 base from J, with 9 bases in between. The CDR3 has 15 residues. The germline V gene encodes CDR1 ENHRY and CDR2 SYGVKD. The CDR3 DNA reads TGTGCCATCAGTGAGGGACAGTCCAGCAATCAGCCCCAGCATTTT. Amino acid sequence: CAISEGQSSNQPQHF.

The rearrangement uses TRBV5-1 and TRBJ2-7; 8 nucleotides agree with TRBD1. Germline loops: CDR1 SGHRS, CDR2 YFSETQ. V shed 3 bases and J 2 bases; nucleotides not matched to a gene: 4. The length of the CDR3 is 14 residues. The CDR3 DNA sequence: TGCGCCAGCAGCTCCCGACAGGGGACCTACGAGCAGTACTTC. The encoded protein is CASSSRQGTYEQYF.

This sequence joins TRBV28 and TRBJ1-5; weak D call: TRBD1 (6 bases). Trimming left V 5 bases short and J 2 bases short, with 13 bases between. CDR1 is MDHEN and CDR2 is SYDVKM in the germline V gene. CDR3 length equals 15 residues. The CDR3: CASSQHRERNQPQHF. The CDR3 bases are TGTGCCAGCAGTCAACACAGGGAACGCAATCAGCCCCAGCATTTT.

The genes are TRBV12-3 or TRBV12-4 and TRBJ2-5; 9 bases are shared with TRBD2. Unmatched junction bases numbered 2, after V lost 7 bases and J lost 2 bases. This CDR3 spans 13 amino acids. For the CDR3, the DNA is TGTGCCAGCACTAGCGGGAAACAAGAGACCCAGTACTTC. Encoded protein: CASTSGKQETQYF.

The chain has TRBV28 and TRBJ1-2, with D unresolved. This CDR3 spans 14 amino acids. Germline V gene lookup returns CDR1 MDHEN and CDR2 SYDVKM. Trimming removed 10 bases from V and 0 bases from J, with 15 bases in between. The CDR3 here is CATQFMAANYGYTF. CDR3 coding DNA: TGTGCCACCCAGTTTATGGCGGCTAACTATGGCTACACCTTC.

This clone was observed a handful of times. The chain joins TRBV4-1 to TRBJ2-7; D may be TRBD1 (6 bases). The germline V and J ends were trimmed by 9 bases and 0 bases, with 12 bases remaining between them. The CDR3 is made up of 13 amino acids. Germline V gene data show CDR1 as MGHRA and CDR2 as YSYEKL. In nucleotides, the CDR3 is TGCGCCAGTGCGGACAGCTCCTCCTACGAGCAGTACTTC. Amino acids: CASADSSSYEQYF.

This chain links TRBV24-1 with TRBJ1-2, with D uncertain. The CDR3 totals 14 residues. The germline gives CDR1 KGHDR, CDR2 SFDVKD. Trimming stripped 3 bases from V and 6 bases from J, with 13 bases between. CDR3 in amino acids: CATSDPAVPHGYTF. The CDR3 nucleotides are TGTGCCACCAGTGATCCCGCGGTCCCTCATGGCTACACCTTC.

In nucleotides, the CDR3 is TGTGCCAGCAGTAGGGACATCCCGTGGGGCACTGAAGCTTTCTTT. Its protein is CASSRDIPWGTEAFF. This chain connects TRBV6-5 to TRBJ1-1; tentatively, D is TRBD1 (6 bases). CDR1 and CDR2 (germline): MNHEY, SVGAGI. Trimming removed 5 bases from V and 4 bases from J, with 17 bases in between. This CDR3 has 15 residues.

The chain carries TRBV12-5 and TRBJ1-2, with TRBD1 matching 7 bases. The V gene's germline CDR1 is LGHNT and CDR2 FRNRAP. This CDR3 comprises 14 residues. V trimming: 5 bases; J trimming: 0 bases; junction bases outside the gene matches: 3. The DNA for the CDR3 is TGTGCTAGTGGTCGAGGACAGGCTAACTATGGCTACACCTTC. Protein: CASGRGQANYGYTF. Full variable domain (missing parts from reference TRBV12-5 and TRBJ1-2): DARVTQTPRHKVTEMGQEVTMRCQPILGHNTVFWYRQTMMQGLELLAYFRNRAPLDDSGMPKDRFSAEMPDATLATLKIQPSEPRDSAVYFCASGRGQANYGYTFGSGTRLTVV.

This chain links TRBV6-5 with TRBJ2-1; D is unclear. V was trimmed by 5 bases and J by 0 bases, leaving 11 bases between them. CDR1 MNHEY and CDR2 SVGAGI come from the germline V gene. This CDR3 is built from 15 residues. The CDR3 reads CASSPLISSYNEQFF. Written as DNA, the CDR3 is TGTGCCAGCAGTCCCCTGATCAGCTCCTACAATGAGCAGTTCTTC.

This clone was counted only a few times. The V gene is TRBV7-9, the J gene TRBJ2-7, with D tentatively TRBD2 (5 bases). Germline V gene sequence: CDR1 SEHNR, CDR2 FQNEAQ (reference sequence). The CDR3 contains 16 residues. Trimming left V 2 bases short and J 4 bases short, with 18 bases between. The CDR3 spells CASSLSGISAVYEQYF. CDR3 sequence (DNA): TGTGCCAGCAGCTTATCCGGGATCTCAGCGGTTTACGAGCAGTACTTC.

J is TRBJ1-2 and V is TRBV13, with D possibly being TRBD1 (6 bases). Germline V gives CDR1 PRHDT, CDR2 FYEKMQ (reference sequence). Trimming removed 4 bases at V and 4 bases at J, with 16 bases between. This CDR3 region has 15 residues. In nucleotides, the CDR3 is TGTGCCAGCAGCTCGAATTGGGACAAGGGCTATGGCTACACCTTC. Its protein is CASSSNWDKGYGYTF.

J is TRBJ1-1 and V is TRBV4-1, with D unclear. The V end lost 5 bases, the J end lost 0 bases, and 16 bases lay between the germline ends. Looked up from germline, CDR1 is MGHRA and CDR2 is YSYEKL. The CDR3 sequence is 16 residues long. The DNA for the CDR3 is TGCGCCAGCAGCTTCCAAGCCGGGTTAATGAACACTGAAGCTTTCTTT. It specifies CASSFQAGLMNTEAFF.

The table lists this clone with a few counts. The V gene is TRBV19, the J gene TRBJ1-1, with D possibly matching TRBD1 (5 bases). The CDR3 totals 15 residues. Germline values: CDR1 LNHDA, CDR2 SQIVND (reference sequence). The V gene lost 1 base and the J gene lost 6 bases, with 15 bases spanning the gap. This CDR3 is CASSIGGQGLAEAFF. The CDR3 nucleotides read TGTGCCAGTAGTATAGGCGGACAAGGTTTGGCTGAAGCTTTCTTT.

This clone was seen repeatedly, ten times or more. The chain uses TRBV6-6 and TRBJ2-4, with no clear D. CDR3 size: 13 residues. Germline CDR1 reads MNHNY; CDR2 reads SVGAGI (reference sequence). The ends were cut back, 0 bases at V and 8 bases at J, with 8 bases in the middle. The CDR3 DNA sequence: TGTGCCAGCAGTTACTCGGCGGTGGACATTCAGTACTTC. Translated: CASSYSAVDIQYF.

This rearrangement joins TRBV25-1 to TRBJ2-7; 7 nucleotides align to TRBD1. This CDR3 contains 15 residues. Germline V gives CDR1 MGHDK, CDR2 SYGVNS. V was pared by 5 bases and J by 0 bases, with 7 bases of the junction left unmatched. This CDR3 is CASSTPKGASYEQYF. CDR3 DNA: TGTGCCAGCAGTACCCCCAAGGGGGCCTCCTACGAGCAGTACTTC.

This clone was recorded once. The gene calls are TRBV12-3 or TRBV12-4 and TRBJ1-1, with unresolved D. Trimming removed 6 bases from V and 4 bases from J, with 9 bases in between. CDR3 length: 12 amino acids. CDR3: CASRSHGTEAFF. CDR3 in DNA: TGTGCCAGCAGGTCCCACGGCACTGAAGCTTTCTTT.

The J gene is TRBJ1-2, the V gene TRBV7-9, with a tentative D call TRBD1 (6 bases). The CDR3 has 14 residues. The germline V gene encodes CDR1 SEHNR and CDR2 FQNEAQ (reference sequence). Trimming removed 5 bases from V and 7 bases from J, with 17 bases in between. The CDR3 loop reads CASSRTGPPGGYTF. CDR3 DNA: TGTGCCAGCAGCCGTACAGGGCCTCCGGGTGGCTACACCTTC.

In DNA form, the CDR3 reads TGTGCCAGCAGCCAAGAGGCGGGGGCCCGCACAGATACGCAGTATTTT. This codes for CASSQEAGARTDTQYF. The chain carries TRBV4-2 and TRBJ2-3, with a possible D match to TRBD2 (7 bases). Germline lookup yields CDR1 LGHNA and CDR2 YNFKEQ. Trimming took off 0 bases at V and 1 base at J, with 11 bases between the two ends. CDR3 length equals 16 residues.

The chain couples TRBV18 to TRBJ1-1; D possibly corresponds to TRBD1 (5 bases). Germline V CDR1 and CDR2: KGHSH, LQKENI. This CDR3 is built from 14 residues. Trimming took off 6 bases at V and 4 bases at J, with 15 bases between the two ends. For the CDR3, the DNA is TGTGCCAGCTCCCCTGCGGGGGGAGGCACTGAAGCTTTCTTT. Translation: CASSPAGGGTEAFF.

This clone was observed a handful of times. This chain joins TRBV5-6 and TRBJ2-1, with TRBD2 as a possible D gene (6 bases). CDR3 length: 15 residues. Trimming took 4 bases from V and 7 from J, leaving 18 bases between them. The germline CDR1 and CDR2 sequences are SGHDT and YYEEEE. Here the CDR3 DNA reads TGTGCCAGCAGCCCATCCGGGGGAAGGGTAAATGAGCAGTTCTTC. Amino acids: CASSPSGGRVNEQFF.

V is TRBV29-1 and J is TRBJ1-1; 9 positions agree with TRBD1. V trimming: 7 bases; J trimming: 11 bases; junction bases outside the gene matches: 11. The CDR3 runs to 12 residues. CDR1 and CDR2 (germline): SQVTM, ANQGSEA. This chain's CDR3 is CSAGDQTGGAFF. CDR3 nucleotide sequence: TGCAGCGCTGGGGACCAAACAGGGGGCGCTTTCTTT.

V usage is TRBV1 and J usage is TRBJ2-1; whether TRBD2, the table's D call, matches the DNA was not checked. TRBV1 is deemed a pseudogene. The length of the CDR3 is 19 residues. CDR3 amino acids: CTSSQDRAASGGAENEQFF. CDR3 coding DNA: TGCACCAGCAGCCAAGATAGAGCTGCTAGCGGGGGGGCCGAAAATGAGCAGTTCTTC.

CDR3 DNA: TGTGCCAGCAGCGTTACAGCTTCCTCTGGAAACACCATATATTTT. Its protein is CASSVTASSGNTIYF. This chain links TRBV9 with TRBJ1-3, with D uncertain. Germline V CDR1 and CDR2: SGDLS, YYNGEE. This CDR3 has 15 residues. V lost 2 bases and J 0 bases, leaving 9 bases between the germline ends.

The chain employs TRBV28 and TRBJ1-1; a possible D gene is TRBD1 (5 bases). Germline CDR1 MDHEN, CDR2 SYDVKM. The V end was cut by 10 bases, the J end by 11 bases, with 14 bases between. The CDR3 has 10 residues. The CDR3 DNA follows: TGTGCCACCTCCTCCCGGGGGGCTTTCTTT. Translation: CATSSRGAFF.

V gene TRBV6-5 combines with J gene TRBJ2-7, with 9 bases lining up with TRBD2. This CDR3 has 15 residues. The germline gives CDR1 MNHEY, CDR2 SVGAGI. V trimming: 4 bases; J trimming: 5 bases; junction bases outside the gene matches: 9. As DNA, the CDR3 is TGTGCCAGCAGTTCTCCGGGACTAGCAATCCACGAGCAGTACTTC. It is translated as CASSSPGLAIHEQYF.

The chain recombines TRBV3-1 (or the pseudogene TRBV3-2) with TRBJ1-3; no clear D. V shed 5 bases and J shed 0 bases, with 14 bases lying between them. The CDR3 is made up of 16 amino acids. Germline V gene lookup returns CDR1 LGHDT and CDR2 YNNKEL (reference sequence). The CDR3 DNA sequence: TGTGCCAGCAGCAGAATTAGTGAGGTCTCTGGAAACACCATATATTTT. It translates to CASSRISEVSGNTIYF.

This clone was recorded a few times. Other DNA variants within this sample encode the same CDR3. CDR3 DNA sequence: TGTGCCAGCAGCTTGACGGGCGAGCAGTACTTC. Its translation: CASSLTGEQYF. This chain links TRBV7-9 with TRBJ2-7; D unclear. The V end lost 3 bases, the J end lost 6 bases, and 6 bases lay between the germline ends. CDR1 and CDR2 from the germline V gene are SEHNR and FQNEAQ (reference sequence). CDR3 length: 11 residues.

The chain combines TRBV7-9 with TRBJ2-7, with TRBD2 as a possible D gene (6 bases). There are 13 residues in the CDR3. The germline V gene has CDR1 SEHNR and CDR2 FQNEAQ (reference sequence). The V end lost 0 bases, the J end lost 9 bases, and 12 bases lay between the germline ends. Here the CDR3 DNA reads TGTGCCAGCAGCTTAGCTTCCGGGGGACTGCAGTACTTC. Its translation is CASSLASGGLQYF.

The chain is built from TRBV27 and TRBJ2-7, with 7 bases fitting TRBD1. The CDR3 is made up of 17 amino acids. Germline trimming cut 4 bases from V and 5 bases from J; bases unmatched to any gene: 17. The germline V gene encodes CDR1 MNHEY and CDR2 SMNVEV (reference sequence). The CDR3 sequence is CASSSSRLTGLGNEQYF. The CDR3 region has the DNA TGTGCCAGCAGTTCCTCGCGGTTGACAGGGTTGGGTAACGAGCAGTACTTC.

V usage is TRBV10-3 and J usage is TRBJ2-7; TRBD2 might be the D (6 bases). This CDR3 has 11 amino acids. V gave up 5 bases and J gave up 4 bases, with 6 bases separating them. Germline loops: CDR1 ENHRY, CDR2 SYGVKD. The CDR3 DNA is TGTGCCATCAGTCGGGAGTACGAGCAGTACTTC. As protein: CAISREYEQYF.

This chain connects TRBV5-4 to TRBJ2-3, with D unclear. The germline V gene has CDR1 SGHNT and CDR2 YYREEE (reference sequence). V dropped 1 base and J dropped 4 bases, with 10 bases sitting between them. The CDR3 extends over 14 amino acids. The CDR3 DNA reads TGTGCCAGCAGCTTGTATAGTGGTTCAGATACGCAGTATTTT. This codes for CASSLYSGSDTQYF.